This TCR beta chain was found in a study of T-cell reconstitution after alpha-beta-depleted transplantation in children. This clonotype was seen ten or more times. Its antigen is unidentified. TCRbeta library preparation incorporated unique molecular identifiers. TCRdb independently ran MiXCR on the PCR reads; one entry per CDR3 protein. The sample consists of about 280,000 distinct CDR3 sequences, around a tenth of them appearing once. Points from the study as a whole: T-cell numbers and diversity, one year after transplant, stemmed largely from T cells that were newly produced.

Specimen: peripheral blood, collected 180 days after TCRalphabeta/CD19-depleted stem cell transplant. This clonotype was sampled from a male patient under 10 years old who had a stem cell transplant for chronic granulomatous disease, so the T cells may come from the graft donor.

The CDR3 DNA is TGTGCCAGCAGTCTACAGGGAGCGGCCCAGTACTTC. It yields the protein CASSLQGAAQYF. The chain is built from TRBV12-3 or TRBV12-4 and TRBJ2-5; tentatively, D is TRBD1 (6 bases). This CDR3 comprises 12 residues. V was shortened by 5 bases and J by 9 bases, with 13 bases between the two germline ends.